This T cell receptor (beta chain) was recovered during a study of OX40 agonist ivuxolimab in advanced cancers. Sequencing was performed with immunoSEQ multiplex PCR; in TCRdb, only in-frame clones are kept and a portion is missing. The data show about 55,000 clones, over 70% seen once. This specimen consisted of CD4+ or CD8+ T cells sorted from blood, obtained in a trial of the OX40 agonist ivuxolimab. The receptor was derived from an adult with an advanced solid tumor such as melanoma, head and neck, liver or kidney cancer.

DNA of the CDR3: TGTGCCAGCAGCCCCGGACAGGAGAGAACTGAAGCTTTCTTT. Encoded protein: CASSPGQERTEAFF. The V call is TRBV7-9, the J call TRBJ1-1; 7 bases fit TRBD1. This CDR3 contains 14 residues. Germline loops: CDR1 SEHNR, CDR2 FQNEAQ (reference sequence). V lost 5 bases to trimming and J lost 5 bases; unmatched junction nucleotides: 8.